What follows are 7 T cell receptor beta chains derived from one specimen sequenced in a study of OX40 agonist ivuxolimab in advanced cancers. Measured with immunoSEQ multiplex PCR; TCRdb has only the in-frame clones, and not every one. The sample includes some 22,000 clones, about 90% of them seen just once. The source material was CD4+ or CD8+ T cells sorted from blood, sampled in a trial of the OX40 agonist ivuxolimab. The receptors shown here come from an adult with an advanced solid tumor such as melanoma, head and neck, liver or kidney cancer.

The chain combines TRBV7-9 with TRBJ2-7; D perhaps matches TRBD1 (7 bases). V was pared by 5 bases and J by 0 bases, with 14 bases between. The CDR3 is made up of 15 amino acids. The germline CDR1 and CDR2 sequences are SEHNR and FQNEAQ (reference sequence). The CDR3 DNA reads TGTGCCAGCAGCGCGGGACAGTCGAGCTCCTACGAGCAGTACTTC. As protein: CASSAGQSSSYEQYF.

This chain uses TRBV4-1 with TRBJ1-2; TRBD1 matches 7 bases. Germline V lookup: CDR1 MGHRA, CDR2 YSYEKL. Losses at the gene ends were 1 base for V and 4 bases for J; bases not matched to a gene: 6. This CDR3 region has 15 residues. The CDR3 protein is CASSQVQGGSYGYTF. The CDR3 DNA follows: TGCGCCAGCAGCCAAGTTCAGGGGGGGAGCTATGGCTACACCTTC.

The rearrangement uses TRBV27 and TRBJ1-2; 8 bases match TRBD1. V was clipped by 2 bases and J by 11 bases; unmatched bases: 7. CDR1 and CDR2 (germline): MNHEY, SMNVEV (reference sequence). This CDR3 has 13 amino acids. The CDR3 region has the DNA TGTGCCAGCAGTTTAGGGCAGGGGGCGAGGTACACCTTC. Protein sequence: CASSLGQGARYTF.

The J gene is TRBJ1-2, the V gene TRBV4-1; no firm D call. Germline values: CDR1 MGHRA, CDR2 YSYEKL. V lost 0 bases and J lost 2, with 10 bases in between. The CDR3 is made up of 15 amino acids. The DNA for the CDR3 is TGCGCCAGCAGCCAAGATCGGGCGGTGAACTATGGCTACACCTTC. This translates into CASSQDRAVNYGYTF.

V usage is TRBV27 and J usage is TRBJ2-3; TRBD1 aligns across 8 bases. There are 15 residues in the CDR3. Per the germline V gene, CDR1 is MNHEY and CDR2 is SMNVEV (reference sequence). The V segment lost 0 bases and the J segment 6 bases; nucleotides outside the gene matches: 5. This CDR3 reads CASSLSGPGGDTQYF. The CDR3 nucleotides read TGTGCCAGCAGTTTATCGGGCCCAGGGGGCGATACGCAGTATTTT.

This clone has only one observation. The chain links TRBV5-1 to TRBJ1-1, with TRBD1 matching over 9 bases. The CDR3 consists of 14 residues. The V gene end was trimmed by 4 bases and the J gene end by 4 bases; junction bases not matched to a gene: 5. The germline V gene encodes CDR1 SGHRS and CDR2 YFSETQ. CDR3 nucleotide sequence: TGCGCCAGCAGCACCGGGGACAGGGCCACTGAAGCTTTCTTT. Amino acid sequence: CASSTGDRATEAFF.

J is TRBJ1-2 and V is TRBV20-1; D gene ambiguous. The CDR3 has 10 amino acids. CDR1 DFQATT and CDR2 SNEGSKA come from the germline V gene (reference sequence). Trimming took off 6 bases at V and 8 bases at J, with 10 bases between the two ends. For the CDR3, the DNA is TGCAGTGCCGTACGGGAGGGCTACACCTTC. Its protein is CSAVREGYTF.